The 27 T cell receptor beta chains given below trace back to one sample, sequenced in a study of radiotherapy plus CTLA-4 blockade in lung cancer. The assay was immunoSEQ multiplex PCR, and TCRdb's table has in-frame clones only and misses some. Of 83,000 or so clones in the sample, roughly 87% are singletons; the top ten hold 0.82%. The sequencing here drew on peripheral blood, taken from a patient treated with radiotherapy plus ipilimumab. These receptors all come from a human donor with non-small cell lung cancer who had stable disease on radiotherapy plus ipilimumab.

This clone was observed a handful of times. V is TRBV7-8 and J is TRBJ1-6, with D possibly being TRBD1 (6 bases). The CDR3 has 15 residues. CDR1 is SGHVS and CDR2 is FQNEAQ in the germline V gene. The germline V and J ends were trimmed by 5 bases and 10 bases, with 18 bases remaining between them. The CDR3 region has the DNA TGTGCCAGCAGCCCCTCCCGAGGGGGACGGTCACCCCTCCACTTT. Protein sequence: CASSPSRGGRSPLHF.

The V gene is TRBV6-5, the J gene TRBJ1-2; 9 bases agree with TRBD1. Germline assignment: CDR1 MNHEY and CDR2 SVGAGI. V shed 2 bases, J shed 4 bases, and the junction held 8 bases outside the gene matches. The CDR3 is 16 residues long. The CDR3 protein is CASSYMEGQGPYGYTF. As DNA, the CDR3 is TGTGCCAGCAGTTACATGGAGGGACAGGGACCCTATGGCTACACCTTC.

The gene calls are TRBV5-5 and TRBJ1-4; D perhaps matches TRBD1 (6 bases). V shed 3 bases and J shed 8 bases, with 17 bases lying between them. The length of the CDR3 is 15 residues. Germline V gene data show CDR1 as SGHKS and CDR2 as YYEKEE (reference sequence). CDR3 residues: CASSSGGTFREKLFF. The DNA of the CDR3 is TGTGCCAGCAGCTCGGGCGGGACATTTCGGGAAAAACTGTTTTTT.

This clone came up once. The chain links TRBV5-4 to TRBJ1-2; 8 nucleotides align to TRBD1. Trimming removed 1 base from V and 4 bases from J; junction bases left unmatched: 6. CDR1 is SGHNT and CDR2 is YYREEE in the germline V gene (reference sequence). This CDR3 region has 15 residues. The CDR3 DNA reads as TGTGCCAGCAGCTTGCCAGGGGGCCGTACCTATGGCTACACCTTC. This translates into CASSLPGGRTYGYTF. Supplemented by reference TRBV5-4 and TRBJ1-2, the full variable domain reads ETGVTQSPTHLIKTRGQQVTLRCSSQSGHNTVSWYQQALGQGPQFIFQYYREEENGRGNFPPRFSGLQFPNYSSELNVNALELDDSALYLCASSLPGGRTYGYTFGSGTRLTVV.

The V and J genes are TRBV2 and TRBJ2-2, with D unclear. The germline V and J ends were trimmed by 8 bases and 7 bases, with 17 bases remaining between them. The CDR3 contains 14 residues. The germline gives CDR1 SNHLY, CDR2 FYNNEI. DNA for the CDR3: TGTGCCAGCTGTCGGAGTTCCACGTACGGGGAGCTGTTTTTT. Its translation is CASCRSSTYGELFF.

The CDR3 bases are TGTGCCAGCAGCTTGGTCTCGCGGGGGGGCGAGACCCAGTACTTC. It codes for CASSLVSRGGETQYF. The chain employs TRBV7-2 and TRBJ2-5, with TRBD2 matching 9 bases. This CDR3 comprises 15 residues. CDR1 SGHTA and CDR2 FQGNSA come from the germline V gene. Trimming cost V 3 bases and J 5 bases; bases outside gene matches: 7.

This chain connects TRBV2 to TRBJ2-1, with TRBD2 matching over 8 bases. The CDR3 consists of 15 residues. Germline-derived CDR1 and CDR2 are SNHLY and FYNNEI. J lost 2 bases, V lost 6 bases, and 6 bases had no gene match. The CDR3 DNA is TGTGCCAGCAGGCCGACTAGCGTGGCCTACAATGAGCAGTTCTTC. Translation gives CASRPTSVAYNEQFF.

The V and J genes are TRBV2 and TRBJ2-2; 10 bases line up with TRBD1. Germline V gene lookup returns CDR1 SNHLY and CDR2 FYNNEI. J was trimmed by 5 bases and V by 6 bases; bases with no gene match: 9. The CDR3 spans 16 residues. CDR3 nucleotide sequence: TGTGCCAGCAGGTACCGACAGGGGGCCCGGACCGGGGAGCTGTTTTTT. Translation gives CASRYRQGARTGELFF.

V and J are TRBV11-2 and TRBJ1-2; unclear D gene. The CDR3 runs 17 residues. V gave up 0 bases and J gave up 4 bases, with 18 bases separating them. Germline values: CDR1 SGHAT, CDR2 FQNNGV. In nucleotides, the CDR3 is TGTGCCAGCAGCTTAGAACGGAGCAGCTTCAATCCCTATGGCTACACCTTC. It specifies CASSLERSSFNPYGYTF.

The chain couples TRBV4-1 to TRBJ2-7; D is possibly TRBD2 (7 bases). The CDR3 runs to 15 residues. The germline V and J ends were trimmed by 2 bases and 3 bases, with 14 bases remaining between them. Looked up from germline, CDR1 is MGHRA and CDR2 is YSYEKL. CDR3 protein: CASSQLTRGGYEQYF. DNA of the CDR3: TGCGCCAGCAGCCAACTTACGAGGGGGGGCTACGAGCAGTACTTC.

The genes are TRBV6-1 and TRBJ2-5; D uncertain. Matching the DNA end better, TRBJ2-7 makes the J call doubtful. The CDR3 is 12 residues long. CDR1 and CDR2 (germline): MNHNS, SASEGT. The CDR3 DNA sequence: TGTGCCAGCAGTGAAGTAGACTACGAGCAGTACTTC. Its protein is CASSEVDYEQYF.

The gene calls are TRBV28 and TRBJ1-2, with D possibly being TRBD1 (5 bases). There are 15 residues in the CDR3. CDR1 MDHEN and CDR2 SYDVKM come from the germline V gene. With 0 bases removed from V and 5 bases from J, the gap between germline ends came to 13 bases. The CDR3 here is CASSLWSGEGYGYTF. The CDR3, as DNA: TGTGCCAGCAGTTTATGGTCAGGTGAGGGGTATGGCTACACCTTC.

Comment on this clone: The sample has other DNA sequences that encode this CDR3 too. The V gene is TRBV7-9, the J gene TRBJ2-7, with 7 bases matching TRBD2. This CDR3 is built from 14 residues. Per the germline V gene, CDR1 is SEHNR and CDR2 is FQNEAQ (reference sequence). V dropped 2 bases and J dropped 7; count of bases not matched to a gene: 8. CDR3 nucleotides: TGTGCCAGCAGCTTAAGTTCTCGCGGGAGAGAGCAGTACTTC. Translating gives CASSLSSRGREQYF.

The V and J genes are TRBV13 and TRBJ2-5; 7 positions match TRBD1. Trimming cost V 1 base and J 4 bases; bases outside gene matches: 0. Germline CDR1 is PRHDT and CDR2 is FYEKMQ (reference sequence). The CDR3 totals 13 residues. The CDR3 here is CASSLDRGETQYF. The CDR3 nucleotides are TGTGCCAGCAGCTTAGACAGGGGAGAGACCCAGTACTTC.

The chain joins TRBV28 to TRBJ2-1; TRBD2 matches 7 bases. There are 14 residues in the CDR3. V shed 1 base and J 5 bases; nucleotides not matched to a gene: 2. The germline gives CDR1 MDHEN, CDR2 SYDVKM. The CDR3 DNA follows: TGTGCCAGCAGTTTATTGGGACTAAACAATGAGCAGTTCTTC. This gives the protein CASSLLGLNNEQFF.

This CDR3 is CASSLQGDGTGELFF. The DNA for the CDR3 is TGTGCCAGCAGCTTACAGGGTGATGGCACCGGGGAGCTGTTTTTT. The rearrangement joins TRBV7-3 to TRBJ2-2, with a possible D match to TRBD1 (5 bases). In germline, CDR1 is SGHTA, CDR2 FQGTGA. Trimming took 2 bases from V and 4 from J, leaving 11 bases between them. This CDR3 is 15 amino acids long.

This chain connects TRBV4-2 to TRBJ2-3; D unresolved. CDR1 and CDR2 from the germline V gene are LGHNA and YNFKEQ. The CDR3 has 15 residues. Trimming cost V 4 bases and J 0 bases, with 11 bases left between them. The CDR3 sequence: CASSRLGDSTDTQYF. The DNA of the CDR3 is TGTGCCAGCAGCCGACTCGGCGACAGCACAGATACGCAGTATTTT.

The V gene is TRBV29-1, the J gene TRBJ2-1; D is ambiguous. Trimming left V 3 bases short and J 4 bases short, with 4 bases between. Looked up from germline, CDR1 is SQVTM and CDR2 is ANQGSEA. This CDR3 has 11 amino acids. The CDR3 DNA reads TGCAGCGTTGACTTGTACAATGAGCAGTTCTTC. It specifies CSVDLYNEQFF.

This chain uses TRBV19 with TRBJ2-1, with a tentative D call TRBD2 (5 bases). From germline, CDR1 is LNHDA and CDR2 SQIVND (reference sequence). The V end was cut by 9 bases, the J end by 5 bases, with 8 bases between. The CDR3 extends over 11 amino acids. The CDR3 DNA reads TGTGCCAGGGGAGCAGACAATGAGCAGTTCTTC. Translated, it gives CARGADNEQFF.

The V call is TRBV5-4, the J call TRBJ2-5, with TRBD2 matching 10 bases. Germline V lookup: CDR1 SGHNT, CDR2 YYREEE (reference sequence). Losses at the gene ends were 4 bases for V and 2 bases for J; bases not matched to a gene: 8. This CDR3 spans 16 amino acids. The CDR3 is CASSPPLAGRQETQYF. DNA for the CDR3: TGTGCCAGCAGCCCCCCACTAGCGGGGAGGCAAGAGACCCAGTACTTC.

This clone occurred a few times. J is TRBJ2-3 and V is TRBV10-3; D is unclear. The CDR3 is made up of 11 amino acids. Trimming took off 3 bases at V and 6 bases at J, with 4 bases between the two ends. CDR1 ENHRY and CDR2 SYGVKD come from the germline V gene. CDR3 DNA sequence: TGTGCCATCAGTGATTCGGATACGCAGTATTTT. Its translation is CAISDSDTQYF.

DNA for the CDR3: TGTGCCAGCAGTTTATCCCCGCAGGGGGTTTACCCATTTGAGGACGAGCAGTACTTC. This sequence encodes CASSLSPQGVYPFEDEQYF. This chain links TRBV27 with TRBJ2-7; TRBD1 matches at 7 bases. The V gene's germline CDR1 is MNHEY and CDR2 SMNVEV (reference sequence). Unmatched junction bases numbered 19, after V lost 0 bases and J lost 5 bases. The CDR3 sequence is 19 residues long.

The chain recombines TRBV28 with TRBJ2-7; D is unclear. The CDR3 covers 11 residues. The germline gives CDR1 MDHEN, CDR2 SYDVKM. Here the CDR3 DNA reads TGTGCAATCGAGTCCCCGGGCGAGCAGTACTTC. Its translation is CAIESPGEQYF.

CDR3 nucleotide sequence: TGTGCCAGCAGTGACTTCGGGACGGTAAATTCACCCCTCCACTTT. It translates to CASSDFGTVNSPLHF. The chain couples TRBV27 to TRBJ1-6; tentatively, D is TRBD1 (5 bases). The V end was cut by 5 bases, the J end by 7 bases, with 15 bases between. The V gene's germline CDR1 is MNHEY and CDR2 SMNVEV (reference sequence). The CDR3 length is 15 residues.

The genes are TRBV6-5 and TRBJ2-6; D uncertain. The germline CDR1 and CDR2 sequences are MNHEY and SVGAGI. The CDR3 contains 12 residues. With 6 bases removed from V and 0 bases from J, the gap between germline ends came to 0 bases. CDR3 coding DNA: TGTGCCAGCAGCTCTGGGGCCAACGTCCTGACTTTC. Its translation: CASSSGANVLTF.

The CDR3 DNA is TGTGCCAGCAGTTTGACAGGGACGGCTCAGCCCCAGCATTTT. Protein sequence: CASSLTGTAQPQHF. The chain combines TRBV27 with TRBJ1-5; 7 bases map to TRBD1. The CDR3 contains 14 residues. J lost 6 bases, V lost 3 bases, and 5 bases had no gene match. In germline, CDR1 is MNHEY, CDR2 SMNVEV (reference sequence).

The CDR3: CASSEGSSGGRRYTDTQYF. In DNA, the CDR3 is TGTGCCAGCAGTGAAGGTAGTAGCGGGGGCCGACGATACACAGATACGCAGTATTTT. The V gene is TRBV2, the J gene TRBJ2-3; 9 bases match TRBD2. The V and J ends lost 1 base and 2 bases, in that order; junction bases with no gene match: 13. The CDR3 length is 19 residues. The germline V gene has CDR1 SNHLY and CDR2 FYNNEI.